This section outlines one TCR beta chain sequence together with its context. Its antigen is not identified. Sequenced by immunoSEQ multiplex PCR; TCRdb stores in-frame clones only, minus some. The table has about 2 million clones, about 95% seen once. Trimming took off 5 bases at V and 3 bases at J, with 8 bases between the two ends. This CDR3 spans 12 amino acids. Germline CDR1 MNHEY, CDR2 SVGAGI. This specimen comes from a study of shared clonotypes between healthy human individuals. The study, taken as a whole, reports: The naive CD4 repertoires of four donors were compared, and around 4.7% of clonotypes were shared.

Sequencing input: naive CD4+ T cells sorted from blood. The subset denotes: CD45RA+ positively selected. This TCR was recovered from a man aged 18-30 years in good health. This chain connects TRBV6-5 to TRBJ2-7; the D gene is possibly TRBD2 (5 bases). CDR3 bases: TGTGCCAGCAGTGACGGGATCTACGAGCAGTACTTC. It yields the protein CASSDGIYEQYF.